This T cell receptor beta chain was captured by sequencing in a study of blood T cell repertoires in COVID-19. Study-wide background: PBMCs, B-cell-depleted T cells, or T cells were the source of the cDNA or gDNA that made up the material.

The method was immunoSEQ multiplex PCR; TCRdb's version includes in-frame clones alone and lacks a portion of them. The sample shows a few hundred thousand clones, approximately 82% of them seen only once. In germline, CDR1 is LGHNT, CDR2 FRNRAP. The CDR3 has 16 amino acids. The junction had 12 bases not matched to a gene; V was cut back by 4 bases and J by 7 bases. The chain joins TRBV12-5 to TRBJ2-1; 8 bases match TRBD2. The sequencing sample was made of PBMCs or T cells enriched from blood (not recorded which). The receptor comes from a man aged 35-49 years who had been exposed to COVID-19. CDR3 region: CASGSPQGLAGNEQFF. CDR3 DNA sequence: TGTGCTAGTGGTTCCCCTCAAGGACTAGCAGGTAATGAGCAGTTCTTC.